This is a list of T cell receptor beta chains from one sample in a study of beta chain features in type 1 diabetes. Data came from immunoSEQ multiplex PCR; TCRdb stores just in-frame clones and leaves some out. The sample lists about 370,000 clones, less than 15% occurring once. Sample: naive CD4+ T cells from blood. The receptors derive from a woman between 18 and 29 years old in good health. CDR3s include the opening cysteine and the closing phenylalanine or tryptophan. A D gene is named only where the DNA matches it firmly. The listing skips clone size in some rows; elsewhere it reads once, few, many or a size class.

D	size	V	J	CDR3	DNA
TRBD1	.	TRBV11-2	TRBJ2-5	CASSASRTGQTQETQYF	TGTGCCAGCAGCGCGTCAAGGACAGGGCAAACGCAAGAGACCCAGTACTTC
TRBD2	.	TRBV29-1	TRBJ2-1	CSVGGGTSRNNEQFF	TGCAGCGTTGGGGGCGGGACTAGCAGAAACAATGAGCAGTTCTTC
.	.	TRBV15	TRBJ2-7	CATSRAGQSYEQYF	TGTGCCACCAGCAGAGCAGGGCAGTCCTACGAGCAGTACTTC
.	.	TRBV2	TRBJ1-2	CASRADTYGYTF	TGTGCCAGCAGGGCTGACACGTATGGCTACACCTTC
.	.	TRBV5-1	TRBJ2-7	CASSLVVSHEQYF	TGCGCCAGCAGCTTGGTAGTATCGCACGAGCAGTACTTC
TRBD2	few	TRBV28	TRBJ2-3	CASSLQTSGDTQYF	TGTGCCAGCAGTTTACAGACTAGCGGAGATACGCAGTATTTT
TRBD2	.	TRBV29-1	TRBJ2-1	CSVGGLAGENEQFF	TGCAGCGTTGGCGGACTAGCGGGAGAAAATGAGCAGTTCTTC
TRBD1	.	TRBV11-2	TRBJ2-6	CASTRWGQGFSGANVLTF	TGTGCCAGCACCCGCTGGGGACAGGGATTTTCTGGGGCCAACGTCCTGACTTTC
TRBD1	few	TRBV5-1	TRBJ2-3	CASQPGQSTDTQYF	TGCGCCAGCCAACCGGGACAGAGCACAGATACGCAGTATTTT
.	few	TRBV29-1	TRBJ2-7	CSVEDGQGSYEQYF	TGCAGCGTTGAAGATGGCCAGGGTTCCTACGAGCAGTACTTC